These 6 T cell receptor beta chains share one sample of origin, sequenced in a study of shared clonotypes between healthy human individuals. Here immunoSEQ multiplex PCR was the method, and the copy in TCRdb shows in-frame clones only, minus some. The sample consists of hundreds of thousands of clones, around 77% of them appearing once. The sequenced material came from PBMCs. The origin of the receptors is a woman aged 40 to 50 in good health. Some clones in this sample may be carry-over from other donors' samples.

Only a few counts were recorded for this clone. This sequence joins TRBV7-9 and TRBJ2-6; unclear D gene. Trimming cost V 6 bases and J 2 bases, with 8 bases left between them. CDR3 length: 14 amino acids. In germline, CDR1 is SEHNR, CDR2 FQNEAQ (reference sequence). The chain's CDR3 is CASRLNTGANVLTF. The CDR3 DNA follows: TGTGCCAGCAGGTTGAATACTGGGGCCAACGTCCTGACTTTC.

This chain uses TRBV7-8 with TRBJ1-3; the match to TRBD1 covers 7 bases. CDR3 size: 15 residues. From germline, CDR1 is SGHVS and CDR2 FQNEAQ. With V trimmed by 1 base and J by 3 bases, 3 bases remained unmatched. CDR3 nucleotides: TGTGCCAGCAGCTTAGTAGGGGGCCTTGGAAACACCATATATTTT. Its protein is CASSLVGGLGNTIYF.

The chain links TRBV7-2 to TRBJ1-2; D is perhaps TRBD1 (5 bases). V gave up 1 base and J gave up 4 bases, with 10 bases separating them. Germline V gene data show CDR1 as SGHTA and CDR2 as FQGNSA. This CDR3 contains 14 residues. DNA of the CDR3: TGTGCCAGCAGCTTAGTAGGGGAGGCCTATGGCTACACCTTC. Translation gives CASSLVGEAYGYTF.

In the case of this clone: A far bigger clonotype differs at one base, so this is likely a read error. CDR3: CASGLGTDTQYF. The CDR3 bases are TGTGCCAGCGGCTTAGGTACAGATACGCAGTATTTT. The V and J genes are TRBV11-2 and TRBJ2-3; D is ambiguous. The germline gives CDR1 SGHAT, CDR2 FQNNGV. The CDR3 length is 12 residues.

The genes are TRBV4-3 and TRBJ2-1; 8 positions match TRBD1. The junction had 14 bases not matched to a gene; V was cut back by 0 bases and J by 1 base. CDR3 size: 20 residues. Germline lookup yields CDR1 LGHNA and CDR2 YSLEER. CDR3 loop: CASSQEAGTGLLTSYNEQFF. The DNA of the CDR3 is TGCGCCAGCAGCCAAGAAGCCGGGACAGGACTACTGACTTCCTACAATGAGCAGTTCTTC.

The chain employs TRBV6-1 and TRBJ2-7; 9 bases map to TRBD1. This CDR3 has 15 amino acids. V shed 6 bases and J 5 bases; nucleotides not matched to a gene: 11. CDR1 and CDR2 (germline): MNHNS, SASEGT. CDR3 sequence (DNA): TGTGCCAGCAGCACCCTCCGGGACAGGGTCCACGAGCAGTACTTC. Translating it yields CASSTLRDRVHEQYF.